This TCR beta chain originates from a study of cytomegalovirus exposure and HLA in healthy donors. Study at large: The same platform used for the approximately 670 first-cohort repertoires was also used for the roughly 130 validation repertoires, as a later analysis reported. Findings and caveats of the study: As confirmed in vitro, three CMV-associated chains were specific for CMV antigens. Rarity held for most TCR sequences, but there were some public TCRs that occurred in many donors.

A remark on this clone: Its antigen is not identified.

The protocol was immunoSEQ multiplex PCR, while the TCRdb copy is restricted to in-frame clones and leaves out a portion. The sample records about 280,000 clones, around nine tenths being singletons. With 5 bases removed from V and 0 bases from J, the gap between germline ends came to 14 bases. There are 15 residues in the CDR3. The germline V gene encodes CDR1 SGHVS and CDR2 FQNEAQ. What was sequenced was PBMCs. The V and J genes are TRBV7-8 and TRBJ2-7; D is possibly TRBD1 (7 bases). The sequence came from a woman aged 18-30 years in good health and CMV-seronegative. CDR3 nucleotides: TGTGCCAGCAGCCGAGGACAGGACTACTCCTACGAGCAGTACTTC. Protein product: CASSRGQDYSYEQYF. Variable domain in full (rest from reference TRBV7-8 and TRBJ2-7): GAGVSQSPRYKVAKRGQDVALRCDPISGHVSLFWYQQALGQGPEFLTYFQNEAQLDKSGLPSDRFFAERPEGSVSTLKIQRTQQEDSAVYLCASSRGQDYSYEQYFGPGTRLTVT.